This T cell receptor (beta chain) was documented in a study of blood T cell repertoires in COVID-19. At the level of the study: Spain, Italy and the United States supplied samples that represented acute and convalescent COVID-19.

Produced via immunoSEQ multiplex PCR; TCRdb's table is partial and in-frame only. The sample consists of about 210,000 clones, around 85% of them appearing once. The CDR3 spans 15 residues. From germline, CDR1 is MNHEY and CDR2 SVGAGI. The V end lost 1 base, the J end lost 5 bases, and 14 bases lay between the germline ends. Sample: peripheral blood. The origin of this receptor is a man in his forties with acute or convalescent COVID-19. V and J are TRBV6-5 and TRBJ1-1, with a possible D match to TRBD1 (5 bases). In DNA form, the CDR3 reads TGTGCCAGCAGTTACTGGATCGGGGCGGGGACTGAAGCTTTCTTT. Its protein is CASSYWIGAGTEAFF.